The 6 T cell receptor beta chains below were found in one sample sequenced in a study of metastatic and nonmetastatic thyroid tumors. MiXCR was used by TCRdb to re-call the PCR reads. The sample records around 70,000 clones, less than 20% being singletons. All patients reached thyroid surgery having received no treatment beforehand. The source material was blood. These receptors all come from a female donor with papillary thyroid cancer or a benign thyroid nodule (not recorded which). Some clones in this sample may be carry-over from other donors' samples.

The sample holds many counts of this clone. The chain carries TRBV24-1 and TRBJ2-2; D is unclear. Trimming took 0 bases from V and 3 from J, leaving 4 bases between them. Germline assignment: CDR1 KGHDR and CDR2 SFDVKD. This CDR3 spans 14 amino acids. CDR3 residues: CATSDLRDTGELFF. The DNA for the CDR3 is TGTGCCACCAGTGATTTGCGGGACACCGGGGAGCTGTTTTTT.

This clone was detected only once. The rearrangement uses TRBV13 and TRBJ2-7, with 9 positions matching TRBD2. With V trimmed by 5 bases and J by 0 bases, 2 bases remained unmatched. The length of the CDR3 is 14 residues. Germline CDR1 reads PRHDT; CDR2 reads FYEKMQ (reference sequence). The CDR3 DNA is TGTGCCAGCAGCGCTAGCGGGACCTCCTACGAGCAGTACTTC. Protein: CASSASGTSYEQYF. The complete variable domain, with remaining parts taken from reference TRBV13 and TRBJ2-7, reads AAGVIQSPRHLIKEKRETATLKCYPIPRHDTVYWYQQGPGQDPQFLISFYEKMQSDKGSIPDRFSAQQFSDYHSELNMSSLELGDSALYFCASSASGTSYEQYFGPGTRLTVT.

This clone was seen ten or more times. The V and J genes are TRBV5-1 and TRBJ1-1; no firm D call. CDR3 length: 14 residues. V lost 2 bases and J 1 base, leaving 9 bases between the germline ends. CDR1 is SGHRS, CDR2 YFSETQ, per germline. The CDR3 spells CASSFESANTEAFF. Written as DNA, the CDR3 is TGCGCCAGCAGCTTTGAGTCAGCGAACACTGAAGCTTTCTTT.

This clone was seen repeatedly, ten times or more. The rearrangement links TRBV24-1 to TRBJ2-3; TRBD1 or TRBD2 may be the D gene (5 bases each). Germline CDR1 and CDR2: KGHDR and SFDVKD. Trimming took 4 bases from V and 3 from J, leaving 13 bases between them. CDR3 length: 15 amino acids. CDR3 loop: CATSERLGGTDTQYF. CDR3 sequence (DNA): TGTGCCACCAGTGAACGACTTGGGGGAACAGATACGCAGTATTTT.

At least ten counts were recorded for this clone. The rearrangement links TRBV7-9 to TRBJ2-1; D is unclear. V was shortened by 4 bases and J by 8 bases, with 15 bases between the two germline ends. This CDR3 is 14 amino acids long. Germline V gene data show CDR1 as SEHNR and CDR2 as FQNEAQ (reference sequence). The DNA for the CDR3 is TGTGCCAGCAGCTCTTCGGGTCGGCCAGATGAGCAGTTCTTC. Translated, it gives CASSSSGRPDEQFF.

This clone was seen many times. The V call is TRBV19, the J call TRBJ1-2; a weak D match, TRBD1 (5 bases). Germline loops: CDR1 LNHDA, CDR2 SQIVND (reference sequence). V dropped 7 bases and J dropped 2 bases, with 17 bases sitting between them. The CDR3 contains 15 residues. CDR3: CASTHAGQQNYGYTF. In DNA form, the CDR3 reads TGTGCCAGTACCCACGCTGGACAACAAAACTATGGCTACACCTTC.